The 11 T cell receptor beta chains reported below all come from one sample, sequenced in a study of blood T cell repertoires in COVID-19. Sequencing was performed with immunoSEQ multiplex PCR; in TCRdb, only in-frame clones are kept and a portion is missing. The table shows roughly 60,000 clones, with around nine tenths occurring only once. The material sequenced was peripheral blood. All receptors come from an older man with acute or convalescent COVID-19.

V and J are TRBV4-2 and TRBJ2-2; 10 bases align to TRBD2. The CDR3 is made up of 17 amino acids. V dropped 0 bases and J dropped 6; count of bases not matched to a gene: 7. Looked up from germline, CDR1 is LGHNA and CDR2 is YNFKEQ. The CDR3 nucleotides are TGTGCCAGCAGCCAAGATTGGAGCGGGAGGGACGCCGGGGAGCTGTTTTTT. Translated, it gives CASSQDWSGRDAGELFF.

The J gene is TRBJ2-7, the V gene TRBV27; D possibly corresponds to TRBD1 (6 bases). The CDR3 is made up of 13 amino acids. Trimming cost V 8 bases and J 3 bases, with 14 bases left between them. Germline V lookup: CDR1 MNHEY, CDR2 SMNVEV (reference sequence). The CDR3 bases are TGTGCCAGCGCCTCCTCAGGGGTCTACGAGCAGTACTTC. Translation: CASASSGVYEQYF.

The chain is built from TRBV5-4 and TRBJ1-2; 7 positions match TRBD1. Germline V gene data show CDR1 as SGHNT and CDR2 as YYREEE (reference sequence). Germline trimming cut 4 bases from V and 5 bases from J; bases unmatched to any gene: 11. CDR3 length: 15 residues. CDR3: CASSHRDREPYGYTF. DNA for the CDR3: TGTGCCAGCAGCCACCGGGACAGAGAGCCGTATGGCTACACCTTC.

This rearrangement joins TRBV5-4 to TRBJ1-2, with D uncertain. The V gene lost 0 bases and the J gene lost 3 bases, with 9 bases spanning the gap. The germline CDR1 and CDR2 sequences are SGHNT and YYREEE (reference sequence). The CDR3 extends over 14 amino acids. The CDR3 DNA follows: TGTGCCAGCAGCTTGGCTGGCACCCACTATGGCTACACCTTC. Translation gives CASSLAGTHYGYTF.

V and J are TRBV7-8 and TRBJ1-5, with 10 bases that match TRBD1. Germline-derived CDR1 and CDR2 are SGHVS and FQNEAQ. V lost 3 bases, J lost 8 bases, and 13 bases stayed unmatched. The CDR3 consists of 17 residues. This chain's CDR3 is CASSFSSGTGERKPQHF. The CDR3 nucleotides read TGTGCCAGCAGCTTTAGCTCCGGGACAGGGGAGAGAAAGCCCCAGCATTTT.

In nucleotides, the CDR3 is TGTGCCAGCTCACCACAAACAGGGCCTAACTATGGCTACACCTTC. Translation: CASSPQTGPNYGYTF. The chain links TRBV18 to TRBJ1-2; D is perhaps TRBD1 (6 bases). Trimming stripped 1 base from V and 0 bases from J, with 9 bases between. The CDR3 totals 15 residues. The germline V gene has CDR1 KGHSH and CDR2 LQKENI.

The chain has TRBV5-1 and TRBJ1-1; 8 nucleotides match TRBD1. The CDR3 contains 16 residues. The germline V gene has CDR1 SGHRS and CDR2 YFSETQ. Germline trimming cut 0 bases from V and 5 bases from J; bases unmatched to any gene: 9. CDR3 coding DNA: TGCGCCAGCAGCTTGGGCGGACAGGGAGAGGGGACTGAAGCTTTCTTT. It encodes CASSLGGQGEGTEAFF.

The sample holds one count of this clone. This chain joins TRBV9 and TRBJ2-1, with D possibly TRBD1 on 5 matching bases. CDR1 is SGDLS and CDR2 is YYNGEE in the germline V gene. V shed 0 bases and J shed 7 bases, with 11 bases lying between them. CDR3 size: 14 residues. The chain's CDR3 is CASSVVQTENEQFF. The CDR3 bases are TGTGCCAGCAGCGTAGTTCAGACAGAGAATGAGCAGTTCTTC.

CDR3 nucleotides: TGTGCCAGCAGCGTTTACAGCGGGATGAACACTGAAGCTTTCTTT. Encoded protein: CASSVYSGMNTEAFF. The chain links TRBV11-2 to TRBJ1-1, with D unresolved. The CDR3 has 15 amino acids. The V end lost 5 bases, the J end lost 0 bases, and 13 bases lay between the germline ends. The germline V gene encodes CDR1 SGHAT and CDR2 FQNNGV.

CDR3 sequence: CASGTSGANVLTF. Written as DNA, the CDR3 is TGCGCCAGCGGGACTTCTGGGGCCAACGTCCTGACTTTC. The chain carries TRBV5-1 and TRBJ2-6, with D perhaps TRBD2 (6 bases). There are 13 residues in the CDR3. The germline V and J ends were trimmed by 7 bases and 1 base, with 6 bases remaining between them. Germline lookup yields CDR1 SGHRS and CDR2 YFSETQ. Full variable domain (rest looked up from reference TRBV5-1 and TRBJ2-6): KAGVTQTPRYLIKTRGQQVTLSCSPISGHRSVSWYQQTPGQGLQFLFEYFSETQRNKGNFPGRFSGRQFSNSRSEMNVSTLELGDSALYLCASGTSGANVLTFGAGSRLTVL.

This sequence joins TRBV19 and TRBJ1-5; perhaps TRBD1 as D (6 bases). The CDR3 sequence is 14 residues long. From germline, CDR1 is LNHDA and CDR2 SQIVND (reference sequence). Trimming removed 9 bases at V and 5 bases at J, with 17 bases between. The DNA for the CDR3 is TGTGCCAGCAAGCGGGGGGGCAGGGATCAGCCCCAGCATTTT. It codes for CASKRGGRDQPQHF.